This T cell receptor beta chain was documented in a study of blood T cell repertoires in COVID-19. In its sample, this clone was seen a few times. The method was immunoSEQ multiplex PCR; TCRdb's version includes in-frame clones alone and lacks a portion of them. The sample shows about 220,000 clones, 80% to 90% of them seen only once. The ends were cut back, 0 bases at V and 8 bases at J, with 14 bases in the middle. Per the germline V gene, CDR1 is SGHRS and CDR2 is YFSETQ. This CDR3 contains 14 residues. This receptor was identified in a woman under 30 in a cohort exposed to, infected with or recovered from COVID-19 (not recorded which). Material for sequencing was PBMCs or T cells enriched from blood (not recorded which). J is TRBJ1-2 and V is TRBV5-1; D possibly corresponds to TRBD1 (5 bases). CDR3 amino acids: CASSLGRALEGYTF. The CDR3, as DNA: TGCGCCAGCAGCTTGGGCAGGGCTTTAGAAGGCTACACCTTC.